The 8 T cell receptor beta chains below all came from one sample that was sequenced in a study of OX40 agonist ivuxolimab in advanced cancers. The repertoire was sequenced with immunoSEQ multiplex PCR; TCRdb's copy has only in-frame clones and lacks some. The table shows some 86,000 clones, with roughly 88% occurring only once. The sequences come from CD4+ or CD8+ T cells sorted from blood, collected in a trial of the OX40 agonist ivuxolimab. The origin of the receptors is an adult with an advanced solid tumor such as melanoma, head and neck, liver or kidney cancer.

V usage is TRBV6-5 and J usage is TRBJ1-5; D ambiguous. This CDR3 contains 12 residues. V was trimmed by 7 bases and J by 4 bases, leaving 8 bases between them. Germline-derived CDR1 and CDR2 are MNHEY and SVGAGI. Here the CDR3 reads CASNSPNQPQHF. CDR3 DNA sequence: TGTGCCAGCAACAGCCCGAATCAGCCCCAGCATTTT.

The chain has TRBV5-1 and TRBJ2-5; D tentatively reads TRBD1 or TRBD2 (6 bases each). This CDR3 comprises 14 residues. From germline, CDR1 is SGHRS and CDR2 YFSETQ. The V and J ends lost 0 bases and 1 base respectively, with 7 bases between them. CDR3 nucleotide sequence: TGCGCCAGCAGCTTGGGGGGGGCCCAAGAGACCCAGTACTTC. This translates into CASSLGGAQETQYF. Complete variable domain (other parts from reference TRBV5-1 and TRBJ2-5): KAGVTQTPRYLIKTRGQQVTLSCSPISGHRSVSWYQQTPGQGLQFLFEYFSETQRNKGNFPGRFSGRQFSNSRSEMNVSTLELGDSALYLCASSLGGAQETQYFGPGTRLLVL.

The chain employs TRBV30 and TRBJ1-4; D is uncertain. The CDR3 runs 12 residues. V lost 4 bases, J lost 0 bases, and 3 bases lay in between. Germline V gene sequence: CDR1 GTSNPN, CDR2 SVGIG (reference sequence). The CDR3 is CAWTATNEKLFF. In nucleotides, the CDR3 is TGTGCCTGGACAGCAACTAATGAAAAACTGTTTTTT.

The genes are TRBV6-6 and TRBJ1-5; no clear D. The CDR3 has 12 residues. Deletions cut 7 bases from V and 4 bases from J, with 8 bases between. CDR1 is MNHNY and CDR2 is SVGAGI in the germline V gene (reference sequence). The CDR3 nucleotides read TGTGCCAGCAAGCCCCAGAATCAGCCCCAGCATTTT. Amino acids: CASKPQNQPQHF.

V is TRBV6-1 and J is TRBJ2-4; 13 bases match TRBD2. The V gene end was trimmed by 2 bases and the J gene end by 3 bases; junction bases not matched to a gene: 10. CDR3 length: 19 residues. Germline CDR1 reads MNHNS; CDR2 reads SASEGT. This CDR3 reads CASSEYILAGGAGKNIQYF. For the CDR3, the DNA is TGTGCCAGCAGTGAATATATACTAGCGGGGGGGGCTGGCAAAAACATTCAGTACTTC.

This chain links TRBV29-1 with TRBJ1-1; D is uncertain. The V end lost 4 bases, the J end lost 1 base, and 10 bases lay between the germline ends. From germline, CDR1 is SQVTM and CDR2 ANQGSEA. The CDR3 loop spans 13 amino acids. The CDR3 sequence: CSVVVGENTEAFF. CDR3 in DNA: TGCAGCGTTGTAGTCGGGGAGAACACTGAAGCTTTCTTT.

CDR3 amino acids: CASSTGTDFSTDTQYF. As DNA, the CDR3 is TGTGCCAGCAGCACCGGGACCGACTTTAGCACAGATACGCAGTATTTT. The rearrangement joins TRBV5-6 to TRBJ2-3, with D perhaps being TRBD1 or TRBD2 (5 bases each). Germline CDR1 reads SGHDT; CDR2 reads YYEEEE. V lost 4 bases and J 0 bases, leaving 15 bases between the germline ends. The CDR3 covers 16 residues.

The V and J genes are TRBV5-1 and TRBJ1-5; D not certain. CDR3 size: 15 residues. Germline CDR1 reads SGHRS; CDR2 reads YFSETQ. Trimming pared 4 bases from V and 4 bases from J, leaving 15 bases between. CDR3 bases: TGCGCCAGCAGCGAGGGAACCCTGACAAATCAGCCCCAGCATTTT. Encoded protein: CASSEGTLTNQPQHF.